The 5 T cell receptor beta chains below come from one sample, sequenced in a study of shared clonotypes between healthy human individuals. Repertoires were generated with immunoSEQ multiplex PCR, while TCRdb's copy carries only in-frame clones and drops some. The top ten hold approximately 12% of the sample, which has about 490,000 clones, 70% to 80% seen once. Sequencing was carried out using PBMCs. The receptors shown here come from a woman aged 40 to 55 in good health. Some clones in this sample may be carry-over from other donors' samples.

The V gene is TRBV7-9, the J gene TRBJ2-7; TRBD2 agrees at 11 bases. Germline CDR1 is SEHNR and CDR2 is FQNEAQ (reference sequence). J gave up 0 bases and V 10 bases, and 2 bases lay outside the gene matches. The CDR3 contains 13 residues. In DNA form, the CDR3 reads TGTGCCAAAGGGACTAGCGGCTCCTACGAGCAGTACTTC. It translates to CAKGTSGSYEQYF.

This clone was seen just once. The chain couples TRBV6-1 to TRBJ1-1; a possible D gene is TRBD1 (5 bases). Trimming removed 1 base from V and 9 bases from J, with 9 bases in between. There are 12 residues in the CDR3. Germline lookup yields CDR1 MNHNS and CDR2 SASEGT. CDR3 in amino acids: CASSEGGGKAFF. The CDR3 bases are TGTGCCAGCAGTGAAGGGGGGGGGAAAGCTTTCTTT.

This CDR3 reads CASSSGLAGTYEQYF. The DNA for the CDR3 is TGTGCCAGCAGTTCGGGACTAGCGGGAACCTACGAGCAGTACTTC. V is TRBV4-2 and J is TRBJ2-7; 13 bases are a match to TRBD2. The junction had 4 bases not matched to a gene; V was cut back by 6 bases and J by 2 bases. The CDR3 is 15 amino acids. Germline lookup yields CDR1 LGHNA and CDR2 YNFKEQ.

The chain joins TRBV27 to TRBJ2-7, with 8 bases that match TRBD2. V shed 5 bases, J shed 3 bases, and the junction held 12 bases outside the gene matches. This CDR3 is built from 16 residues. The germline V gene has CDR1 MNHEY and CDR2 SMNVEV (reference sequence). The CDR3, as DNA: TGTGCCAGCAGTCCGGATACTAGCGGACTCTACTACGAGCAGTACTTC. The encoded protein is CASSPDTSGLYYEQYF.

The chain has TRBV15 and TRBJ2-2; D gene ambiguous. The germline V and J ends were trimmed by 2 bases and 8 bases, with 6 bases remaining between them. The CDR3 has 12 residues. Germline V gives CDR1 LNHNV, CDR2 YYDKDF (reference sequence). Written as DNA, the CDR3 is TGTGCCACCAGCAGATGGTCAGGGGAGCTGTTTTTT. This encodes CATSRWSGELFF.